These 12 T cell receptor beta chains came from one sample sequenced in a study of T cells expressing NK-cell markers (dated by TCRdb to the early 2020s). Library prep was done by 5' RACE. Sequenced using an Illumina HiSeq 2000. TCRdb reprocessed the reads, reporting each CDR3 protein sequence once and no DNA. Per the sample table, the count is approximately 440,000 distinct CDR3 sequences. The ten most abundant clones make up approximately 1.4% of the sample. Material for sequencing was blood T cells: a sorted CD56 or NKG2C T cell subset, CD4+ or CD8+ T cells, or bulk PBMC T cells (not recorded which). These receptors all stem from a woman aged 50 to 60 in good health. Donor details come from another sample of the same person, matched by shared clones.

The chain links TRBV11-2 to TRBJ2-1; TCRdb proposes TRBD1, but this gene call is untestable without DNA. Germline V gene sequence: CDR1 SGHAT, CDR2 FQNNGV. This CDR3 spans 12 amino acids. The CDR3 is CASRTDSNEQFF.

The chain carries TRBV7-6 and TRBJ1-1; TCRdb's assignment of TRBD1 cannot be checked, as there is no DNA. Germline loops: CDR1 SGHVS, CDR2 FNYEAQ. This CDR3 spans 11 amino acids. The CDR3 region is CARTGNTEAFF.

This rearrangement joins TRBV20-1 to TRBJ2-7. Germline assignment: CDR1 DFQATT and CDR2 SNEGSKA (reference sequence). This CDR3 is built from 13 residues. CDR3 protein: CSAALGGSYEQYF.

This chain links TRBV12-3 or TRBV12-4 with TRBJ1-3. The length of the CDR3 is 15 residues. CDR3 residues: CASSFARLSGNTIYF.

The genes are TRBV3-1 and TRBJ2-1; checking the TCRdb D call of TRBD2 is not possible without DNA. CDR1 is LGHDT and CDR2 is YNNKEL in the germline V gene (reference sequence). The CDR3 contains 14 residues. The CDR3 sequence is CASSLLTSSNDQFF.

The chain joins TRBV10-2 to TRBJ2-2; the D call of TRBD1 rests on TCRdb alone, since no DNA is present to check it. CDR1 is WSHSY and CDR2 is SAAADI in the germline V gene. The CDR3 spans 13 residues. The CDR3 loop is CASILDPSGELFF.

J is TRBJ1-3 and V is TRBV6-6; as DNA is missing, the TRBD1 call by TCRdb cannot be tested. The CDR3 spans 14 residues. Germline V gene sequence: CDR1 MNHNY, CDR2 SVGAGI (reference sequence). The CDR3 loop reads CASRKTGVGNTIYF.

The chain is built from TRBV25-1 and TRBJ1-6. Germline lookup yields CDR1 MGHDK and CDR2 SYGVNS. This CDR3 comprises 15 residues. CDR3: CASSEYSGPNSPLHF.

This chain joins TRBV12-3 or TRBV12-4 and TRBJ1-6; as DNA is missing, the TRBD1 call by TCRdb cannot be tested. The CDR3 consists of 15 residues. This CDR3 is CATRQGTGLNSPLHF.

This chain joins TRBV5-1 and TRBJ2-1; the D gene TCRdb calls, TRBD1, cannot be checked with no DNA. CDR3 length: 15 residues. CDR1 SGHRS and CDR2 YFSETQ come from the germline V gene. The CDR3 reads CASFQTGEAYNEQFF.

The chain is built from TRBV11-2 and TRBJ1-4; TCRdb picks TRBD1, but there is no DNA to check that call. Germline values: CDR1 SGHAT, CDR2 FQNNGV. The CDR3 sequence is 16 residues long. CDR3 residues: CASSLGTGPRDEKLFF.

This chain connects TRBV11-2 to TRBJ2-7; the TCRdb call, TRBD1, lacks DNA for checking. Germline V gene sequence: CDR1 SGHAT, CDR2 FQNNGV. The CDR3 contains 12 residues. Here the CDR3 reads CASSQTGSEQYF.